These T cell receptor beta chains were read from a single sample in a study of early T cells in non-severe SARS-CoV-2 infection. Each CDR3 protein gets one entry after TCRdb re-called the 5' RACE reads with MiXCR. The profile covers about 69,000 distinct CDR3 sequences, with roughly 9.4% appearing a single time and just under 6% taken by the ten largest. Sequencing input: whole blood. The source of these receptors is an adult who was a healthcare worker with PCR-confirmed SARS-CoV-2 infection or an uninfected control (not recorded which). Each CDR3 is given with its conserved first and last residue. Each record gives: clone size, J gene, V gene, D gene, CDR3 protein, CDR3 DNA. D genes are given only for firm matches. Not all rows give a size; the values are once, few, many and, for expanded clones, a class.

>many|TRBJ2-3|TRBV7-9|.
CASSSETSSPTDTQYF
TGTGCCAGCAGCTCAGAGACTAGTTCCCCCACAGATACGCAGTACTTT
>many|TRBJ2-7|TRBV6-6|.
CASSYGGTYEQYF
TGTGCCAGCAGTTACGGCGGGACCTACGAGCAGTACTTC
>few|TRBJ2-1|TRBV2|.
CASRDLMRYNEQFF
TGTGCCAGCAGGGATCTCATGCGTTACAATGAGCAGTTCTTC
>.|TRBJ2-5|TRBV12-3/TRBV12-4|.
CASSPRRAGGETQYF
TGTGCCAGCAGTCCTAGGCGGGCAGGAGGTGAGACCCAGTACTTC
>many|TRBJ1-2|TRBV6-6|.
CASGSSSYGYTF
TGTGCCAGCGGGTCTTCGAGCTATGGCTACACCTTC
>many|TRBJ1-1|TRBV20-1|.
CSARGTSRGLNTEAFF
TGCAGTGCTAGAGGGACTTCAAGAGGGTTGAACACTGAAGCTTTCTTT
>few|TRBJ2-3|TRBV3-1|TRBD2
CASSRAAGGTDTQYF
TGTGCCAGCAGCCGCGCAGCGGGAGGCACAGATACGCAGTATTTT
>few|TRBJ2-3|TRBV11-2|TRBD1
CASSLRGRGIPDTQYF
TGTGCCAGCAGCTTACGCGGCAGGGGGATCCCAGATACGCAGTATTTT
>.|TRBJ2-1|TRBV21-1|.
CASIRREGYNEQFF
TGTGCCAGCATTCGACGGGAGGGGTACAATGAGCAGTTCTTC
>.|TRBJ2-5|TRBV9|.
CASSPGGDQETQYF
TGTGCCAGCAGCCCAGGGGGGGACCAAGAGACCCAGTACTTC
>few|TRBJ1-1|TRBV14|.
CASSQGPWGAFF
TGTGCCAGCAGCCAAGGTCCTTGGGGAGCTTTCTTT
>few|TRBJ1-2|TRBV29-1|.
CSVEEGYGYTF
TGCAGCGTTGAGGAGGGTTATGGCTACACCTTC
>many|TRBJ2-7|TRBV6-6|.
CASSYSQRAYEQYF
TGTGCCAGCAGTTACTCGCAGAGAGCCTACGAGCAGTACTTC
>.|TRBJ1-1|TRBV6-2/TRBV6-3|.
CASSLDSRGEAFF
TGTGCCAGCAGTCTCGACAGTCGAGGAGAAGCTTTCTTT
>.|TRBJ2-3|TRBV5-1|TRBD2
CASSWTSGGADTQYF
TGCGCCAGCAGCTGGACTAGCGGGGGGGCAGATACGCAGTATTTT
>many|TRBJ2-2|TRBV6-5|.
CATIPGQGPRELFF
TGTGCCACCATCCCGGGACAAGGACCTCGGGAGCTGTTTTTT
>.|TRBJ2-7|TRBV24-1|.
CATSDLRTAKGQYF
TGTGCCACCAGTGATTTGCGGACAGCGAAGGGGCAGTACTTC
>many|TRBJ2-4|TRBV11-3|TRBD2
CASSRGTSGAQNIQYF
TGTGCCAGCAGCAGAGGGACTAGCGGGGCGCAAAACATTCAGTACTTC
>many|TRBJ2-4|TRBV7-2|.
CASSLARAQNIQYF
TGTGCCAGCAGCTTAGCGAGGGCCCAAAACATTCAGTACTTC
>many|TRBJ1-4|TRBV30|.
CAWTPAETGDEKLFF
TGTGCCTGGACGCCAGCCGAAACGGGTGACGAAAAACTGTTTTTT
>.|TRBJ2-3|TRBV7-2|TRBD2
CASSLALSSGSWDTQYF
TGTGCCAGCAGCTTAGCGCTCTCTAGCGGGAGCTGGGATACGCAGTATTTT
>many|TRBJ2-1|TRBV7-2|.
CASSHPRLPGNEQFF
TGTGCCAGCAGCCACCCGCGGCTACCGGGCAATGAGCAGTTCTTC
>few|TRBJ2-7|TRBV7-9|TRBD1
CASSPRDRFSYEQYF
TGTGCCAGCAGCCCCCGGGACAGGTTCTCCTACGAGCAGTACTTC
>.|TRBJ2-1|TRBV4-3|.
CASSQDKAPESNEQFF
TGCGCCAGCAGCCAAGATAAAGCGCCCGAATCCAATGAGCAGTTCTTC
>.|TRBJ2-3|TRBV29-1|.
CSVAEGSGQYF
TGCAGCGTGGCCGAAGGCTCGGGACAGTATTTT
>.|TRBJ1-1|TRBV13|TRBD1
CASSLTGTGTEAFF
TGTGCCAGCAGCTTAACCGGGACAGGCACTGAAGCTTTCTTT
>.|TRBJ2-5|TRBV6-5|TRBD2
CASSYGLAGEPETQYF
TGTGCCAGCAGTTACGGGCTAGCGGGAGAGCCGGAGACCCAGTACTTC
>many|TRBJ2-1|TRBV15|.
CATSRDLAEQFF
TGTGCCACCAGCAGAGATTTAGCGGAGCAGTTCTTC
>.|TRBJ1-2|TRBV5-8|.
CASSLDSSVYGYTF
TGTGCCAGCAGCTTGGATAGCTCGGTCTATGGCTACACCTTC
>many|TRBJ2-7|TRBV29-1|.
CSVDRGSYEQYF
TGCAGCGTTGACAGAGGATCCTACGAGCAGTACTTC
>few|TRBJ2-2|TRBV6-2/TRBV6-3|TRBD2
CASSPSGRGTGELFF
TGTGCCAGCAGCCCTAGCGGGAGAGGCACCGGGGAGCTGTTTTTT
>many|TRBJ2-7|TRBV7-9|.
CASSLSTETYEQYF
TGTGCCAGCAGCTTATCGACAGAGACCTACGAGCAGTACTTC
>few|TRBJ2-7|TRBV3-1|.
CASSQVVSSYEQYF
TGTGCCAGCAGCCAAGTGGTCAGCTCCTACGAGCAGTACTTC